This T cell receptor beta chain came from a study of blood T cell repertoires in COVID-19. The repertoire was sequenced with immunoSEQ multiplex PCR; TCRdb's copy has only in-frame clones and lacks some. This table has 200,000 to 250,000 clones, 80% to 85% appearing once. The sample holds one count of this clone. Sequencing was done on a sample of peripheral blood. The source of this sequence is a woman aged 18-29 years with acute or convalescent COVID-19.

CDR3 DNA sequence: TGCGCCAGCAGTAGGACAGGCTCCCTAAACTATGGCTACACCTTC. It translates to CASSRTGSLNYGYTF. This chain joins TRBV5-1 and TRBJ1-2; the match to TRBD1 covers 7 bases. The CDR3 consists of 15 residues. J was trimmed by 2 bases and V by 5 bases; bases with no gene match: 9. Germline loops: CDR1 SGHRS, CDR2 YFSETQ.